The 32 T cell receptor beta chains below all came from one sample that was sequenced in a study of CD8+CD57+ T cells in acquired aplastic anemia. Genomic DNA constituted the template upon which TCR beta VDJ and CDR3 profiling was performed. TCRdb processed the reads anew with MiXCR; each CDR3 protein has one entry. The repertoire holds some 290,000 distinct CDR3 sequences, with approximately 55% as singletons. The specimen was sorted CD4+, CD8+, or CD8+CD57+ T cells (not recorded which) from PBMCs. These receptors all come from a human donor with severe aplastic anemia or a healthy control (not recorded which).

Turning to this clonotype: One base away lies a much larger clone, so this may be a sequencing read error. This sequence joins TRBV2 and TRBJ1-3; the D is unclear. CDR1 is SNHLY and CDR2 is FYNNEI in the germline V gene. V lost 6 bases and J 0 bases, leaving 3 bases between the germline ends. The CDR3 totals 12 residues. The CDR3: CASRASGNTIYF. In DNA, the CDR3 is TGTGCCAGCAGGGCCTCTGGAAACACCATATATTTT.

This clonotype showed up many times. This sequence joins TRBV9 and TRBJ2-2, with TRBD2 identical over 14 bases. The CDR3 length is 16 residues. Losses at the gene ends were 3 bases for V and 7 bases for J; bases not matched to a gene: 5. Germline assignment: CDR1 SGDLS and CDR2 YYNGEE. CDR3 coding DNA: TGTGCCAGCAGCGCAAGACTAGCGGGGGGGAGCGGGGAGCTGTTTTTT. Protein: CASSARLAGGSGELFF.

This clonotype has ten or more counts. The chain's CDR3 is CATSDFPRRQFF. DNA of the CDR3: TGTGCCACCAGTGATTTTCCCCGAAGGCAGTTCTTC. The chain uses TRBV24-1 and TRBJ2-1; no definite D call. Between the trimmed V and J ends, which lost 1 base and 12 bases, there was a span of 9 bases. Germline CDR1 and CDR2: KGHDR and SFDVKD. The CDR3 is made up of 12 amino acids.

The genes are TRBV7-9 and TRBJ2-7, with D perhaps TRBD1 (6 bases). V was trimmed by 7 bases and J by 0 bases, leaving 10 bases between them. The germline CDR1 and CDR2 sequences are SEHNR and FQNEAQ (reference sequence). The CDR3 spans 13 residues. In nucleotides, the CDR3 is TGTGCCAGCACCCAGGACAGCTCCTACGAGCAGTACTTC. It specifies CASTQDSSYEQYF.

A word on this clonotype: The CDR3 end shows no conserved phenylalanine or tryptophan, and so a read error is likely. No DNA is shown, since the ends of the CDR3 on it are uncertain; the CDR3 is the one TCRdb lists. The V and J genes are TRBV7-9 and TRBJ1-3. The CDR3 numbers 8 amino acids, ends counted. CDR1 and CDR2 (germline): SEHNR, FQNEAQ (reference sequence). CDR3 amino acids: CASTPLIE.

The CDR3 region has the DNA TGTGCCAGCAGAACAGGGGGCACAGCCTACGAGCAGTACTTC. Its translation: CASRTGGTAYEQYF. The V call is TRBV7-2, the J call TRBJ2-7; 9 bases are shared with TRBD1. This CDR3 has 14 amino acids. Trimming at V came to 6 bases and at J to 2 bases, leaving 5 bases not matched to a gene. Germline CDR1 SGHTA, CDR2 FQGNSA.

The chain uses TRBV9 and TRBJ1-1, with 8 bases fitting TRBD1. Germline V gene sequence: CDR1 SGDLS, CDR2 YYNGEE. Trimming removed 3 bases from V and 5 bases from J; junction bases left unmatched: 6. This CDR3 contains 14 residues. The CDR3 sequence: CASSGDRPGTEAFF. CDR3 sequence (DNA): TGTGCCAGCAGCGGGGACAGGCCGGGGACTGAAGCTTTCTTT.

The chain employs TRBV7-2 and TRBJ1-6, with D unresolved. V shed 3 bases and J shed 9 bases, with 9 bases lying between them. The length of the CDR3 is 13 residues. The germline gives CDR1 SGHTA, CDR2 FQGNSA. The CDR3 DNA follows: TGTGCCAGCAGCTTGAAGCTGTCTTCACCCCTCCACTTT. Translated: CASSLKLSSPLHF.

This chain connects TRBV20-1 to TRBJ1-5; a possible D gene is TRBD1 (5 bases). Looked up from germline, CDR1 is DFQATT and CDR2 is SNEGSKA (reference sequence). Deletions cut 0 bases from V and 12 bases from J, with 15 bases between. This CDR3 is built from 13 residues. The CDR3: CSAREGGRGVQHF. The CDR3 bases are TGCAGTGCTAGAGAGGGAGGGCGGGGGGTCCAGCATTTT.

About this clonotype: A much larger clone differs from this one at a single base, so this may be a read error. The chain joins TRBV7-2 to TRBJ2-3; 11 nucleotides agree with TRBD1. Germline lookup yields CDR1 SGHTA and CDR2 FQGNSA. The CDR3 spans 16 residues. CDR3 protein: CAISLEGGQGADTQYF. Written as DNA, the CDR3 is TGTGCCATCAGCTTAGAGGGGGGACAGGGGGCAGATACGCAGTATTTT.

The CDR3, as DNA: TGCAGCGTTGGAGACAGGGTCGGAGAGACCCAGTACTTC. Its translation: CSVGDRVGETQYF. The chain carries TRBV29-1 and TRBJ2-5, with 7 bases that match TRBD1. The CDR3 covers 13 residues. Trimming cost V 4 bases and J 4 bases; bases outside gene matches: 6. Germline V gene data show CDR1 as SQVTM and CDR2 as ANQGSEA.

The table lists this clonotype with a count of one. This chain links TRBV7-9 with TRBJ2-7, with D unclear. V lost 5 bases and J lost 4, with 18 bases in between. CDR1 SEHNR and CDR2 FQNEAQ come from the germline V gene (reference sequence). The CDR3 is 15 amino acids. The CDR3 DNA is TGTGCCAGCAGCCCTGTTTTGGGGAAAGGTTACGAGCAGTACTTC. It codes for CASSPVLGKGYEQYF.

This clonotype was detected a few times. V usage is TRBV29-1 and J usage is TRBJ1-2; D is ambiguous. Germline loops: CDR1 SQVTM, CDR2 ANQGSEA. This CDR3 region has 13 residues. V dropped 3 bases and J dropped 3 bases, with 11 bases sitting between them. The CDR3 region is CSVDRSYYYGYTF. As DNA, the CDR3 is TGCAGCGTTGATCGTAGCTACTACTATGGCTACACCTTC.

V gene TRBV10-3 combines with J gene TRBJ1-1; no firm D call. V was trimmed by 4 bases and J by 2 bases, leaving 14 bases between them. Germline V gene lookup returns CDR1 ENHRY and CDR2 SYGVKD. The CDR3 totals 15 residues. The CDR3 bases are TGTGCCATCAGTGGCTCCGGTGGCGGCAACACTGAAGCTTTCTTT. Translation: CAISGSGGGNTEAFF.

The J gene is TRBJ1-6, the V gene TRBV5-1, with 7 positions matching TRBD1. Per the germline V gene, CDR1 is SGHRS and CDR2 is YFSETQ. V trimming: 5 bases; J trimming: 6 bases; junction bases outside the gene matches: 5. The CDR3 spans 14 residues. Written as DNA, the CDR3 is TGCGCCAGCAGTTCGGGACAGCCTAATTCACCCCTCCACTTT. This translates into CASSSGQPNSPLHF.

This chain joins TRBV20-1 and TRBJ2-5; 7 bases line up with TRBD2. Germline values: CDR1 DFQATT, CDR2 SNEGSKA (reference sequence). J was trimmed by 0 bases and V by 5 bases; bases with no gene match: 9. The CDR3 has 15 residues. CDR3 residues: CSAVRTGRDQETQYF. The CDR3 DNA reads TGCAGTGCTGTCCGGACGGGGAGGGACCAAGAGACCCAGTACTTC.

About this clonotype itself: One junction end disagrees with the germline gene, perhaps due to a read error. This chain joins TRBV7-3 and TRBJ1-6; D ambiguous. This CDR3 is built from 18 residues. Per germline, CDR1 SGHTA and CDR2 FQGTGA. The CDR3 here is CASSQDPIDWEEGSPLHF. In DNA, the CDR3 is TGCGCCAGCAGCCAAGACCCTATTGACTGGGAAGAAGGTTCACCCCTCCACTTT.

The chain is built from TRBV7-9 and TRBJ2-2, with D perhaps matching TRBD1 (5 bases). Germline loops: CDR1 SEHNR, CDR2 FQNEAQ (reference sequence). The length of the CDR3 is 16 residues. V was shortened by 1 base and J by 1 base, with 10 bases between the two germline ends. The CDR3 protein is CASSLVGRVNTGELFF. In DNA form, the CDR3 reads TGTGCCAGCAGCTTAGTAGGCAGGGTGAACACCGGGGAGCTGTTTTTT.

This clonotype was found many times. This chain uses TRBV4-2 with TRBJ2-5; D not resolved. CDR3 length: 13 residues. Germline CDR1 LGHNA, CDR2 YNFKEQ. V gave up 0 bases and J gave up 5 bases, with 7 bases separating them. DNA of the CDR3: TGTGCCAGCAGCCAAGAGGGCGTGGAGACCCAGTACTTC. It yields the protein CASSQEGVETQYF.

V usage is TRBV7-2 and J usage is TRBJ1-6, with D unclear. The V and J ends lost 1 base and 7 bases respectively, with 2 bases between them. This CDR3 region has 12 residues. Germline CDR1 and CDR2: SGHTA and FQGNSA. The CDR3 here is CASSLVNSPLHF. The DNA of the CDR3 is TGTGCCAGCAGCTTAGTCAATTCACCCCTCCACTTT. Combining the CDR3 with reference TRBV7-2 and TRBJ1-6 gives the whole variable domain GAGVSQSPSNKVTEKGKDVELRCDPISGHTALYWYRQSLGQGLEFLIYFQGNSAPDKSGLPSDRFSAERTGGSVSTLTIQRTQQEDSAVYLCASSLVNSPLHFGNGTRLTVT.

Points on this clonotype: Germline is not matched at one junction end, which may reflect a read error. The rearrangement uses TRBV5-1 and TRBJ2-2; 9 bases are shared with TRBD1. CDR3 size: 16 residues. Germline loops: CDR1 SGHRS, CDR2 YFSETQ. The CDR3 DNA sequence: TGTGCCAGCAGCCCCCGGGACAGGGCGAACACCGGGGAGCTGTTTTTT. Encoded protein: CASSPRDRANTGELFF.

This clonotype was observed a handful of times. The CDR3 loop is CASSELRGEQYF. The CDR3, as DNA: TGTGCCAGCAGTGAACTCAGGGGCGAGCAGTACTTC. The rearrangement joins TRBV2 to TRBJ2-7; possible D gene TRBD1, 6 bases. Germline V gives CDR1 SNHLY, CDR2 FYNNEI. This CDR3 contains 12 residues. Trimming cost V 2 bases and J 6 bases, with 8 bases left between them.

The rearrangement joins TRBV24-1 to TRBJ2-6; a weak D match, TRBD1 (6 bases). Trimming left V 10 bases short and J 3 bases short, with 15 bases between. Germline CDR1 KGHDR, CDR2 SFDVKD. The CDR3 is 15 residues long. CDR3 sequence: CATSLGAHGANVLTF. The CDR3 nucleotides read TGTGCCACTTCCCTGGGGGCGCATGGGGCCAACGTCCTGACTTTC.

This clonotype has just one count. This rearrangement joins TRBV7-3 to TRBJ2-5; TRBD2 agrees at 7 bases. The J call is in doubt because the DNA end fits TRBJ2-7 better. Per germline, CDR1 SGHTA and CDR2 FQGTGA. CDR3 length: 14 residues. For the CDR3, the DNA is TGTGCCAGCAGCCCTCAGACTAGCTTCTACGAGCAGTACTTC. This codes for CASSPQTSFYEQYF.

DNA of the CDR3: TGTGCCATCCCTAGGACAGGGGCCCCCTACGAGCAGTACTTC. Encoded protein: CAIPRTGAPYEQYF. V and J are TRBV7-2 and TRBJ2-7, with TRBD1 matching over 9 bases. J lost 2 bases, V lost 10 bases, and 9 bases had no gene match. CDR1 is SGHTA, CDR2 FQGNSA, per germline. The CDR3 covers 14 residues.

The chain couples TRBV9 to TRBJ1-1; D may be TRBD1 (6 bases). V shed 3 bases and J shed 2 bases, with 8 bases lying between them. This CDR3 comprises 13 residues. Germline values: CDR1 SGDLS, CDR2 YYNGEE. The CDR3 here is CASSGTDNTEAFF. DNA of the CDR3: TGTGCCAGCAGCGGGACAGATAACACTGAAGCTTTCTTT.

This clonotype has just a few counts. V is TRBV15 and J is TRBJ2-3; D may be TRBD2 (6 bases). Germline loops: CDR1 LNHNV, CDR2 YYDKDF (reference sequence). The V gene lost 5 bases and the J gene lost 3 bases, with 18 bases spanning the gap. CDR3 length: 16 amino acids. CDR3 in amino acids: CATSGYAGRVTDTQYF. CDR3 in DNA: TGTGCCACCAGCGGGTATGCGGGGAGAGTGACAGATACGCAGTATTTT.

The chain has TRBV10-3 and TRBJ1-2, with D perhaps matching TRBD1 (5 bases). This CDR3 contains 16 residues. V lost 3 bases to trimming and J lost 4 bases, with 18 bases between them. Germline CDR1 and CDR2: ENHRY and SYGVKD. This chain's CDR3 is CAISEHYERGFYGYTF. The CDR3 DNA sequence: TGTGCCATCAGTGAACATTATGAGAGGGGCTTCTATGGCTACACCTTC.

The J gene is TRBJ1-1, the V gene TRBV9, with a possible D match to TRBD1 (6 bases). The CDR3 covers 15 residues. CDR1 and CDR2 from the germline V gene are SGDLS and YYNGEE. Trimming stripped 4 bases from V and 5 bases from J, with 18 bases between. CDR3: CASSLSSTGQTEAFF. The CDR3 nucleotides read TGTGCCAGCAGCCTTAGTTCAACAGGGCAGACTGAAGCTTTCTTT.

This clonotype was detected ten times or more. The chain is built from TRBV5-8 and TRBJ2-6; D gene unclear. Germline V lookup: CDR1 SGHTS, CDR2 YDEGEE. The CDR3 totals 17 residues. Deletions cut 0 bases from V and 4 bases from J, with 14 bases between. CDR3 bases: TGTGCCAGCAGCTTGGTGGGCAGGCGATGGGGGGCCAACGTCCTGACTTTC. Protein sequence: CASSLVGRRWGANVLTF. Supplemented by reference TRBV5-8 and TRBJ2-6, the full variable domain reads EAGVTQSPTHLIKTRGQQATLRCSPISGHTSVYWYQQALGLGLQFLLWYDEGEERNRGNFPPRFSGRQFPNYSSELNVNALELEDSALYLCASSLVGRRWGANVLTFGAGSRLTVL.

This clonotype was counted between two and nine times. A single base separates this from a much larger clone, so it may be a read error. For the CDR3, the DNA is TGTGCCAGCAGCTCACGGGACAGTAATTCATCCCTCCACTTT. It yields the protein CASSSRDSNSSLHF. The chain recombines TRBV3-1 with TRBJ1-6; 7 nucleotides line up with TRBD1. Germline V gives CDR1 LGHDT, CDR2 YNNKEL (reference sequence). This CDR3 has 14 amino acids. The complete variable domain, with remaining parts taken from reference TRBV3-1 and TRBJ1-6, reads DTAVSQTPKYLVTQMGNDKSIKCEQNLGHDTMYWYKQDSKKFLKIMFSYNNKELIINETVPNRFSPKSPDKAHLNLHINSLELGDSAVYFCASSSRDSNSSLHFGNGTRLTVT.

CDR3 amino acids: CASSLGDRLGYTF. CDR3 nucleotide sequence: TGTGCCAGCAGCTTGGGGGACAGATTAGGCTACACCTTC. The J gene is TRBJ1-2, the V gene TRBV5-6, with 7 bases aligning to TRBD1. CDR1 is SGHDT and CDR2 is YYEEEE in the germline V gene. Trimming removed 0 bases from V and 8 bases from J; junction bases left unmatched: 4. The CDR3 totals 13 residues.